Listed here are 5 T cell receptor beta chains from one sample, sequenced in a study of somatic mutations in cytotoxic T cells in rheumatoid arthritis. The data were produced by immunoSEQ multiplex PCR, yet TCRdb's version contains in-frame clones alone and is incomplete. The data show approximately 20,000 clones, roughly 80% seen once. The specimen sequenced was CD8+ T cells sorted from blood. These receptors were collected from a woman aged 45-59 years in good health.

DNA of the CDR3: TGTGCCAGTAGTATAAGCTCCTATAATTCACCCCTCCACTTT. Protein: CASSISSYNSPLHF. The chain couples TRBV19 to TRBJ1-6; D not certain. The V and J ends lost 2 bases and 0 bases respectively, with 2 bases between them. CDR3 size: 14 residues. CDR1 and CDR2 from the germline V gene are LNHDA and SQIVND (reference sequence).

The rearrangement links TRBV25-1 to TRBJ1-2, with no clear D. CDR1 is MGHDK, CDR2 SYGVNS, per germline. The V and J ends lost 1 base and 5 bases respectively, with 8 bases between them. The CDR3 covers 13 residues. The chain's CDR3 is CASSELTGYGYTF. The CDR3 region has the DNA TGTGCCAGCAGTGAATTGACCGGGTATGGCTACACCTTC.

The chain joins TRBV28 to TRBJ2-2, with D possibly matching TRBD1 (5 bases). This CDR3 has 13 amino acids. CDR1 and CDR2 from the germline V gene are MDHEN and SYDVKM. Trimming pared 8 bases from V and 6 bases from J, leaving 13 bases between. The CDR3 loop is CASWAGWAGELFF. CDR3 bases: TGTGCCAGCTGGGCAGGGTGGGCCGGGGAGCTGTTTTTT.

The V and J genes are TRBV7-6 and TRBJ2-5; D possibly matches TRBD1 or TRBD2 (5 bases each). This CDR3 spans 14 amino acids. Trimming left V 2 bases short and J 7 bases short, with 14 bases between. Germline V gene lookup returns CDR1 SGHVS and CDR2 FNYEAQ. The CDR3 loop reads CASSLWSGDGTQYF. In DNA, the CDR3 is TGTGCCAGCAGCTTATGGAGTGGGGACGGGACCCAGTACTTC.

V is TRBV7-9 and J is TRBJ2-3; a weak D match, TRBD1 (5 bases). This CDR3 contains 17 residues. Germline V gives CDR1 SEHNR, CDR2 FQNEAQ (reference sequence). Between the trimmed V and J ends, which lost 5 bases and 3 bases, there was a span of 21 bases. The CDR3 sequence: CASSPSRVRALTDTQYF. The CDR3 bases are TGTGCCAGCAGCCCGAGCCGGGTCAGGGCCCTGACAGATACGCAGTATTTT.